Shown below are 27 T cell receptor beta chains from a single sample sequenced in a study of cytomegalovirus exposure and HLA in healthy donors. The primer mix had 60 Vbeta and 13 Jbeta primers. Only in-frame clones appear in the TCRdb table, and some are missing; sequencing was by immunoSEQ multiplex PCR. The sample carries fewer than 200,000 clones, 75% to 90% recorded once. Sequencing used PBMCs. Source of these receptors: a woman between 50 and 59 years old in good health and CMV-seropositive.

J is TRBJ2-7 and V is TRBV7-2; no clear D. The CDR3 has 15 amino acids. CDR1 and CDR2 (germline): SGHTA, FQGNSA. Deletions cut 1 base from V and 4 bases from J, with 14 bases between. The CDR3 reads CASSLVKESAYEQYF. CDR3 nucleotides: TGTGCCAGCAGCTTAGTGAAGGAGTCAGCATACGAGCAGTACTTC.

This chain links TRBV6-1 with TRBJ2-7, with a possible D match to TRBD1 (5 bases). CDR3 length: 18 residues. Deletions cut 3 bases from V and 0 bases from J, with 21 bases between. CDR1 and CDR2 from the germline V gene are MNHNS and SASEGT. DNA of the CDR3: TGTGCCAGCAGTGAGGTGCCAGGGTCCTACCTTAACTCCTACGAGCAGTACTTC. Translating gives CASSEVPGSYLNSYEQYF.

This rearrangement joins TRBV10-3 to TRBJ2-7; 8 bases match TRBD1. This CDR3 has 17 amino acids. The V gene end was trimmed by 2 bases and the J gene end by 2 bases; junction bases not matched to a gene: 11. Germline assignment: CDR1 ENHRY and CDR2 SYGVKD. As DNA, the CDR3 is TGTGCCATCAGTGAGCCTCCGGGACAGGTATCTCCCTACGAGCAGTACTTC. Translation: CAISEPPGQVSPYEQYF.

In this sample, this clone turned up once. The chain employs TRBV6-6 and TRBJ2-7, with 8 bases aligning to TRBD2. Germline loops: CDR1 MNHNY, CDR2 SVGAGI (reference sequence). V shed 6 bases, J shed 3 bases, and the junction held 7 bases outside the gene matches. The CDR3 contains 14 residues. The DNA of the CDR3 is TGTGCCAGCAGACCGGGGGGGGGAGGCTACGAGCAGTACTTC. It is translated as CASRPGGGGYEQYF.

Of note for this clone: The sample carries other DNA sequences with the same CDR3. The V gene is TRBV5-1, the J gene TRBJ2-5, with D possibly being TRBD2 (6 bases). The length of the CDR3 is 13 residues. V lost 4 bases to trimming and J lost 2 bases, with 9 bases between them. From germline, CDR1 is SGHRS and CDR2 YFSETQ. CDR3 residues: CASSPGTQETQYF. The CDR3 DNA reads TGCGCCAGCAGCCCCGGGACTCAAGAGACCCAGTACTTC.

V usage is TRBV5-1 and J usage is TRBJ2-1, with 9 bases that match TRBD2. J lost 6 bases, V lost 0 bases, and 4 bases had no gene match. The CDR3 is 15 amino acids. Germline CDR1 and CDR2: SGHRS and YFSETQ. CDR3 bases: TGCGCCAGCAGCTTGGGTAGCGGGAGTCCCAATGAGCAGTTCTTC. Encoded protein: CASSLGSGSPNEQFF.

To note about this clone: One end of the junction fails to match germline, which may point to a read error. The CDR3 is CSSTLGGVGTEAFF. CDR3 DNA: TGTTCCAGCACCCTCGGGGGGGTCGGGACTGAAGCTTTCTTT. The chain is built from TRBV7-9 and TRBJ1-1; D is perhaps TRBD1 (5 bases). CDR1 and CDR2 (germline): SEHNR, FQNEAQ (reference sequence). The CDR3 runs to 14 residues.

The chain recombines TRBV7-3 with TRBJ1-1; D gene unclear. Looked up from germline, CDR1 is SGHTA and CDR2 is FQGTGA. The CDR3 is 14 residues long. V shed 2 bases and J shed 5 bases, with 12 bases lying between them. The DNA of the CDR3 is TGTGCCAGCAGCTTATACCCCGCCGGGACTGAAGCTTTCTTT. Residues: CASSLYPAGTEAFF.

The chain employs TRBV10-3 and TRBJ2-2; the match to TRBD2 covers 8 bases. The trim removed 10 bases at V and 1 base at J, leaving 5 bases unmatched. CDR3 length: 14 amino acids. Germline assignment: CDR1 ENHRY and CDR2 SYGVKD. CDR3 protein: CATLLAENTGELFF. CDR3 coding DNA: TGTGCCACCTTACTAGCGGAGAACACCGGGGAGCTGTTTTTT.

This chain uses TRBV7-9 with TRBJ2-4; no clear D. V was clipped by 1 base and J by 12 bases, with 19 bases between them. Germline V gene data show CDR1 as SEHNR and CDR2 as FQNEAQ (reference sequence). This CDR3 has 15 amino acids. The CDR3 spells CASSLGDDTETGQYF. The CDR3 DNA sequence: TGTGCCAGCAGCTTAGGTGATGATACAGAAACTGGTCAGTACTTC.

Notes on this clone: A read error may be the cause here, since a much bigger clone is one base away. This rearrangement joins TRBV7-9 to TRBJ2-1; 13 positions agree with TRBD2. CDR1 is SEHNR and CDR2 is FQNEAQ in the germline V gene (reference sequence). The CDR3 runs 14 residues. With 4 bases clipped from V and 8 bases from J, the junction kept 2 bases outside the gene matches. CDR3 nucleotide sequence: TGTGCCAGCAGCTGGACTAGCGGGAGCGATGAGCAGTTCTTC. Translation gives CASSWTSGSDEQFF.

The chain recombines TRBV10-1 with TRBJ2-7, with D possibly TRBD2 on 5 matching bases. Per germline, CDR1 WNHNN and CDR2 SYGVQD (reference sequence). The length of the CDR3 is 16 residues. V was clipped by 0 bases and J by 1 base, with 13 bases between them. The CDR3 nucleotides are TGCGCCAGCAGTGAGTCATGGGGAGTGGGGTCCTACGAGCAGTACTTC. Its protein is CASSESWGVGSYEQYF.

The chain couples TRBV5-8 to TRBJ2-3; 8 bases line up with TRBD1. The CDR3 runs to 16 residues. Per the germline V gene, CDR1 is SGHTS and CDR2 is YDEGEE. V dropped 4 bases and J dropped 5; count of bases not matched to a gene: 12. The CDR3 here is CASSALGQGAGDTQYF. DNA of the CDR3: TGTGCCAGCAGCGCTCTCGGGCAGGGGGCCGGAGATACGCAGTATTTT.

The gene calls are TRBV6-5 and TRBJ1-1, with D maybe TRBD1 (6 bases). Germline CDR1 MNHEY, CDR2 SVGAGI. V lost 6 bases, J lost 3 bases, and 14 bases lay in between. This CDR3 comprises 14 residues. CDR3 sequence: CASSLTYRDTEAFF. The CDR3 coding sequence is TGTGCCAGCAGCCTCACGTACAGGGACACTGAAGCTTTCTTT.

The chain uses TRBV9 and TRBJ1-2; D might be TRBD1 (5 bases). CDR1 and CDR2 from the germline V gene are SGDLS and YYNGEE. Trimming stripped 4 bases from V and 8 bases from J, with 18 bases between. This CDR3 is built from 14 residues. CDR3 amino acids: CASSPGGGRVGYTF. Here the CDR3 DNA reads TGTGCCAGCAGCCCCGGGGGGGGAAGAGTCGGCTACACCTTC.

This chain joins TRBV2 and TRBJ2-1; the D gene is possibly TRBD1 (6 bases). The germline V gene encodes CDR1 SNHLY and CDR2 FYNNEI. CDR3 length equals 15 residues. The germline V and J ends were trimmed by 6 bases and 1 base, with 13 bases remaining between them. The DNA of the CDR3 is TGTGCCAGCAGGACCGGTAGGGGGTCCTACAATGAGCAGTTCTTC. This translates into CASRTGRGSYNEQFF.

The chain recombines TRBV4-1 with TRBJ2-3, with D unresolved. The CDR3 spans 13 residues. The germline V gene has CDR1 MGHRA and CDR2 YSYEKL. V was cut by 3 bases and J by 4 bases, with 8 bases left in between. The DNA for the CDR3 is TGCGCCAGCAGCCATGCGCCGCCAGATACGCAGTATTTT. Translating gives CASSHAPPDTQYF.

V is TRBV6-6 and J is TRBJ2-3, with D perhaps TRBD1 (6 bases). Germline loops: CDR1 MNHNY, CDR2 SVGAGI (reference sequence). V lost 2 bases, J lost 2 bases, and 11 bases lay in between. This CDR3 is built from 15 residues. Here the CDR3 reads CASSYPAGDTDTQYF. The CDR3 DNA follows: TGTGCCAGCAGTTACCCGGCAGGGGACACAGATACGCAGTATTTT.

The chain uses TRBV10-3 and TRBJ2-7; D may be TRBD2 (6 bases). In germline, CDR1 is ENHRY, CDR2 SYGVKD. The CDR3 is made up of 15 amino acids. Trimming removed 3 bases at V and 0 bases at J, with 12 bases between. CDR3 sequence reads: CAISDESSGSYEQYF. The CDR3 coding sequence is TGTGCCATCAGTGATGAGAGTAGCGGCTCCTACGAGCAGTACTTC.

The chain employs TRBV30 and TRBJ1-2, with 7 bases lining up with TRBD1. Germline V lookup: CDR1 GTSNPN, CDR2 SVGIG (reference sequence). The CDR3 totals 11 residues. Germline trimming cut 7 bases from V and 8 bases from J; bases unmatched to any gene: 7. CDR3 amino acids: CASTTGVGYTF. The CDR3 bases are TGTGCCTCGACAACAGGGGTCGGCTACACCTTC.

V is TRBV2 and J is TRBJ1-5; 7 bases line up with TRBD1. This CDR3 contains 16 residues. Trimming removed 5 bases from V and 3 bases from J; junction bases left unmatched: 10. Germline values: CDR1 SNHLY, CDR2 FYNNEI. The CDR3 sequence: CASSLETGRNNQPQHF. DNA for the CDR3: TGTGCCAGCAGTCTAGAGACAGGGAGGAACAATCAGCCCCAGCATTTT.

The V gene is TRBV11-1, the J gene TRBJ1-1; no firm D call. Germline CDR1 is SGHAT and CDR2 is FQDESV (reference sequence). The V end was cut by 2 bases, the J end by 2 bases, with 9 bases between. The CDR3 runs 14 residues. The CDR3 DNA reads as TGTGCCAGCAGCTTAACCAATACTAACACTGAAGCTTTCTTT. Its translation is CASSLTNTNTEAFF.

J is TRBJ2-3 and V is TRBV18, with 8 nucleotides matching TRBD2. Germline-derived CDR1 and CDR2 are KGHSH and LQKENI. V dropped 1 base and J dropped 3; count of bases not matched to a gene: 18. CDR3 length: 20 amino acids. The CDR3 loop reads CASSPLSGTREWLGTDTQYF. CDR3 nucleotides: TGTGCCAGCTCACCACTCTCCGGGACTAGAGAATGGTTAGGGACAGATACGCAGTATTTT. Together with reference TRBV18 and TRBJ2-3, the CDR3 gives the full variable domain: NAGVMQNPRHLVRRRGQEARLRCSPMKGHSHVYWYRQLPEEGLKFMVYLQKENIIDESGMPKERFSAEFPKEGPSILRIQQVVRGDSAAYFCASSPLSGTREWLGTDTQYFGPGTRLTVL.

The chain employs TRBV6-5 and TRBJ2-5; 7 bases agree with TRBD1. J was trimmed by 5 bases and V by 7 bases; bases with no gene match: 13. Germline CDR1 reads MNHEY; CDR2 reads SVGAGI. CDR3 size: 15 residues. The CDR3 region has the DNA TGTGCCAGCACCGCGAAGGGACAGCCCTGGGAGACCCAGTACTTC. Its protein product is CASTAKGQPWETQYF.

For this clone: One end of the junction is discordant with germline, which a read error may explain. The rearrangement joins TRBV7-9 to TRBJ2-7; 11 positions match TRBD1. There are 18 residues in the CDR3. CDR1 is SEHNR and CDR2 is FQNEAQ in the germline V gene (reference sequence). This CDR3 reads CSSSSRNLGQGDAYEQYF. CDR3 nucleotide sequence: TGTTCCAGCAGCTCTAGGAACCTGGGACAGGGGGACGCCTACGAGCAGTACTTC.

The chain employs TRBV29-1 and TRBJ2-5, with TRBD2 matching 11 bases. From germline, CDR1 is SQVTM and CDR2 ANQGSEA. V shed 5 bases, J shed 4 bases, and the junction held 6 bases outside the gene matches. The CDR3 has 14 residues. The CDR3 loop is CSVFIAGGPETQYF. Here the CDR3 DNA reads TGCAGCGTTTTTATAGCGGGAGGGCCAGAGACCCAGTACTTC.

The genes are TRBV19 and TRBJ2-3, with TRBD2 matching 9 bases. After removal of 7 bases from V and 5 bases from J, the junction contained 7 bases not matched to a gene. Germline CDR1 reads LNHDA; CDR2 reads SQIVND (reference sequence). The CDR3 totals 14 residues. DNA for the CDR3: TGTGCCAGTACAAGCGGGGGGCCAGTAGATACGCAGTATTTT. As protein: CASTSGGPVDTQYF.